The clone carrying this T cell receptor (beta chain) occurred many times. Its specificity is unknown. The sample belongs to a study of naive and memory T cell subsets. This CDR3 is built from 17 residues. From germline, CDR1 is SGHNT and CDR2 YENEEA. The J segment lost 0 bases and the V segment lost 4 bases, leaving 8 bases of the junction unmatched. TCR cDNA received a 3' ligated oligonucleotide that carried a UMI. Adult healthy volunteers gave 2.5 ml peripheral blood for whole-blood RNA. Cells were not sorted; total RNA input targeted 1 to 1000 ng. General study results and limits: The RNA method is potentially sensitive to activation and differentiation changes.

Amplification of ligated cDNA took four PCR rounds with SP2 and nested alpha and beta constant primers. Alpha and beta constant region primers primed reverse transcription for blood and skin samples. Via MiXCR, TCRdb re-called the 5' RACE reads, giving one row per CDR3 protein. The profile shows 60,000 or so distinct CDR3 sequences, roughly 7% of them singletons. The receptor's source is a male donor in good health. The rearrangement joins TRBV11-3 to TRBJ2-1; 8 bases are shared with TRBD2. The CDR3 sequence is CASSSQIAGSSYNEQFF. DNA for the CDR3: TGTGCCAGCAGCTCCCAGATAGCGGGGAGCTCCTACAATGAGCAGTTCTTC.